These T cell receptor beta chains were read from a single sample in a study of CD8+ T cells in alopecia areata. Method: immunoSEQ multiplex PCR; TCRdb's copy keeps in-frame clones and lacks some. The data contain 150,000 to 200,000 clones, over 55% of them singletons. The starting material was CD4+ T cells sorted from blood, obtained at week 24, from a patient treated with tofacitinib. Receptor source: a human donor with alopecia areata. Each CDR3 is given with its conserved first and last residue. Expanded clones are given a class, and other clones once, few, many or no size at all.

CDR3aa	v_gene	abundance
CASRNNRDGYTF	TRBV5-1	.
CASSRDKYTEAFF	TRBV5-1	.
CAWSTGSLYGYTF	TRBV30	.
CAISEEGKLYEQYF	TRBV10-3	few
CASSEYRAGLNTEAFF	TRBV25-1	.
CASSFGDSNQPQHF	TRBV27	.
CSVALRNTDTQYF	TRBV29-1	.
CASSQGVWAEAFF	TRBV14	few
CASSLALTRTGELFF	TRBV7-2	few
CSVQAPGTNEKLFF	TRBV29-1	.
CAWSGTVTGELFF	TRBV30	.
CASSEGPRAQPQHF	TRBV9	few
CASSQDQTGSGNTIYF	TRBV4-2	.
CASNAGTGTQYF	TRBV2	.
CAISESGWQPQHF	TRBV10-3	.
CASSGTEVETQYF	TRBV7-9	few
CASSLVRDSPLHF	TRBV27	few
CASSYLPGHRYEQYF	TRBV7-2	.
CASSRGTGDGYTF	TRBV5-1	.
CASSIYSGETEAFF	TRBV19	once
CASSLYNQNTEAFF	TRBV5-4	.
CASSKGQGVETQYF	TRBV5-1	.
CWGLITEQAFF	TRBV30	.